Following are 16 T cell receptor beta chains from one sample sequenced in a study of prognosis after radiotherapy for stage I lung cancer. It was by two-round multiplex PCR that TCR beta CDR3 was amplified from genomic DNA. Round one of PCR was performed, and it used primers specific to each TRBV and TRBJ gene. MiXCR, run by TCRdb on the multiplex PCR reads, gives a single entry per CDR3 protein. This sample has fewer than 25,000 distinct CDR3 sequences, with approximately 39% found just once. The sequences come from PBMCs, collected before or after stereotactic body radiation therapy (not recorded which). Receptors originate from a donor over 45 with non-small cell lung cancer.

This clonotype is medium-sized (0.01 to 0.1%). The chain couples TRBV6-1 to TRBJ1-1; D possibly corresponds to TRBD1 (5 bases). Germline V CDR1 and CDR2: MNHNS, SASEGT. The CDR3 spans 13 residues. Trimming stripped 4 bases from V and 1 base from J, with 7 bases between. CDR3 nucleotide sequence: TGTGCCAGCAGTGGGACAAGGAACACTGAAGCTTTCTTT. It encodes CASSGTRNTEAFF.

By its share, this clonotype is medium-sized. The chain uses TRBV12-3 or TRBV12-4 and TRBJ1-2; no clear D gene. Trimming shortened V by 5 bases and J by 7 bases, and 8 bases separated the two germline ends. This CDR3 is 11 amino acids long. DNA of the CDR3: TGTGCCAGCAGTCCCATGGGTGGCTACACCTTC. Translation gives CASSPMGGYTF.

This clonotype was counted ten times or more. The chain recombines TRBV20-1 with TRBJ2-1; TRBD1 aligns across 12 bases. V trimming: 1 base; J trimming: 9 bases; junction bases outside the gene matches: 10. Germline values: CDR1 DFQATT, CDR2 SNEGSKA (reference sequence). This CDR3 region has 16 residues. CDR3 DNA sequence: TGCAGTGCTAGAGTCCCGCGGGGACAGGGGGCTCTTGAGCAGTTCTTC. Translated: CSARVPRGQGALEQFF.

This clonotype was recorded at least ten times. The genes are TRBV15 and TRBJ2-5, with D perhaps TRBD1 (5 bases). The CDR3 totals 14 residues. V was cut by 5 bases and J by 2 bases, with 12 bases left in between. CDR1 is LNHNV and CDR2 is YYDKDF in the germline V gene (reference sequence). The CDR3, as DNA: TGTGCCACCAGCCCGTCCCCAGGGCAAGAGACCCAGTACTTC. Its protein is CATSPSPGQETQYF.

V usage is TRBV11-3 and J usage is TRBJ2-5; 7 nucleotides align to TRBD1. The ends lost 0 bases at V and 5 bases at J; junction bases unmatched: 3. The CDR3 contains 14 residues. CDR1 and CDR2 (germline): SGHNT, YENEEA. The CDR3 DNA follows: TGTGCCAGCAGCTTAGAAGGGGGCTGGGAGACCCAGTACTTC. The encoded protein is CASSLEGGWETQYF.

This clonotype was counted ten times or more. The gene calls are TRBV4-1 and TRBJ2-1, with 7 bases aligning to TRBD2. Germline V gives CDR1 MGHRA, CDR2 YSYEKL. V shed 4 bases and J 3 bases; nucleotides not matched to a gene: 3. This CDR3 contains 14 residues. Here the CDR3 DNA reads TGCGCCAGCAGCCGGGGGGGAGTCTACAATGAGCAGTTCTTC. Translating gives CASSRGGVYNEQFF.

This clonotype was observed at least ten times. The chain carries TRBV7-9 and TRBJ2-7; the match to TRBD2 covers 8 bases. The ends lost 5 bases at V and 6 bases at J; junction bases unmatched: 15. Germline V gives CDR1 SEHNR, CDR2 FQNEAQ (reference sequence). The length of the CDR3 is 16 residues. The CDR3 DNA reads as TGTGCCAGCAGCACAAGCACCGGGAGGGCCAACGCCGAGCAGTACTTC. This codes for CASSTSTGRANAEQYF.

This clonotype has at least ten counts. This clone may be a read error of a much larger clone one base away. This chain joins TRBV19 and TRBJ2-3; 10 positions agree with TRBD2. Looked up from germline, CDR1 is LNHDA and CDR2 is SQIVND (reference sequence). The CDR3 extends over 16 amino acids. V shed 4 bases and J 10 bases; nucleotides not matched to a gene: 14. In DNA, the CDR3 is TGTGCCAGTAGTACCTCCCGGGCTAGCGGGAGTGCGGCGCAGTATTTT. It codes for CASSTSRASGSAAQYF.

Points on this clonotype: This likely stems from a read error, as it lies one base from a far larger clone. In nucleotides, the CDR3 is TGTGCCAGCAGCTTACTGGGACAGGGGGACTACGATCAGTACTTC. Its protein product is CASSLLGQGDYDQYF. The chain links TRBV7-8 to TRBJ2-7; TRBD1 matches at 11 bases. Germline V gene lookup returns CDR1 SGHVS and CDR2 FQNEAQ. The length of the CDR3 is 15 residues.

Details on this clonotype: A much larger clone differs from this one at a single base, so this may be a read error. The rearrangement links TRBV10-2 to TRBJ1-1; TRBD1 is a possible D gene (6 bases). Germline CDR1 reads WSHSY; CDR2 reads SAAADI. The CDR3 has 14 residues. Trimming shortened V by 6 bases and J by 1 base, and 12 bases separated the two germline ends. CDR3 sequence reads: CASSLWTANTEAFF. CDR3 bases: TGCGCCAGCAGCCTCTGGACAGCGAACACTGAAGCTTTCTTT.

In this sample, this clonotype turned up a few times. A clone one base away is much larger, so this may be a read error. This rearrangement joins TRBV6-2 or TRBV6-3 to TRBJ2-5; no firm D call. Trimming removed 5 bases from V and 2 bases from J, with 9 bases in between. The CDR3 loop spans 13 amino acids. Germline CDR1 reads MNHEY; CDR2 reads SVGEGT. This CDR3 is CASSECVQETQYF. CDR3 DNA: TGTGCCAGCAGTGAATGTGTACAAGAGACCCAGTACTTC.

A word on this clonotype: Sequence at one end of the junction differs from germline and may be a read error. The chain employs TRBV6-2 or TRBV6-3 and TRBJ1-5; D possibly corresponds to TRBD1 (5 bases). Germline CDR1 is MNHEY and CDR2 is SVGEGT. The CDR3 is made up of 16 amino acids. The CDR3 is CASSGPREGRNQPQHF. The CDR3, as DNA: TGCGCCAGCAGTGGTCCCAGGGAAGGTCGCAATCAGCCCCAGCATTTT.

This clonotype was detected ten times or more. The chain recombines TRBV5-8 with TRBJ2-1, with D unclear. The germline CDR1 and CDR2 sequences are SGHTS and YDEGEE. This CDR3 has 14 amino acids. V was pared by 5 bases and J by 0 bases, with 9 bases between. The CDR3 loop reads CASSLLGSYNEQFF. The CDR3 DNA sequence: TGTGCCAGCAGTTTACTTGGCTCCTACAATGAGCAGTTCTTC.

The chain couples TRBV6-1 to TRBJ2-1, with D perhaps TRBD1 (6 bases). Germline V lookup: CDR1 MNHNS, CDR2 SASEGT. The CDR3 is 13 residues long. Between the trimmed V and J ends, which lost 10 bases and 9 bases, there was a span of 19 bases. CDR3 nucleotide sequence: TGTGCCACACAGGGTCGGATGAGGTCTGAGCAGTTCTTC. This translates into CATQGRMRSEQFF.

This clonotype was recorded at least ten times. The CDR3 DNA follows: TGCGCCAGCAGCTTGAATGGCGGGAGTGGAGATACGCAGTATTTT. Its translation is CASSLNGGSGDTQYF. The V call is TRBV5-1, the J call TRBJ2-3, with 7 bases matching TRBD2. The germline gives CDR1 SGHRS, CDR2 YFSETQ. The CDR3 has 15 residues. V trimming: 1 base; J trimming: 5 bases; junction bases outside the gene matches: 7.

In nucleotides, the CDR3 is TGCGCCAGCAGCGCCCGACTAGCGGGAGGCACGTCTTTTACCTACGAGCAGTACTTC. This codes for CASSARLAGGTSFTYEQYF. The J gene is TRBJ2-7, the V gene TRBV4-1; 13 bases fit TRBD2. The V and J ends lost 5 bases and 2 bases, in that order; junction bases with no gene match: 15. The CDR3 consists of 19 residues. Germline lookup yields CDR1 MGHRA and CDR2 YSYEKL.